This TCR beta chain was identified in a study of cytomegalovirus exposure and HLA in healthy donors. Notes on the study in general: Evidence from a later analysis indicated that most CMV-associated TCR beta chains looked HLA-restricted. In a later analysis, TCR association rates varied by HLA locus: DRB1 most, HLA-C fewest. According to the study, roughly 160 TCR beta chains were cytomegalovirus-associated. In vitro confirmation showed three CMV-associated chains to be CMV antigen specific.

A word on this clone: Its target is unknown.

The V and J ends lost 2 bases and 4 bases, in that order; junction bases with no gene match: 1. This CDR3 contains 12 residues. Germline V gene data show CDR1 as SQVTM and CDR2 as ANQGSEA. Researchers ran the PCR with 60 Vbeta and 13 Jbeta primers. Assay used: immunoSEQ multiplex PCR; TCRdb lists only in-frame clones, some missing. The repertoire consists of roughly 80,000 clones, with 75% occurring once and the leading ten covering more than 7%. The receptor was isolated from a woman in her forties in good health and CMV-seronegative. The chain couples TRBV29-1 to TRBJ2-5; TRBD1 matches 7 bases. What was sequenced was PBMCs. The CDR3 reads CSVENRGETQYF. The CDR3 DNA follows: TGCAGCGTTGAAAACAGGGGAGAGACCCAGTACTTC.